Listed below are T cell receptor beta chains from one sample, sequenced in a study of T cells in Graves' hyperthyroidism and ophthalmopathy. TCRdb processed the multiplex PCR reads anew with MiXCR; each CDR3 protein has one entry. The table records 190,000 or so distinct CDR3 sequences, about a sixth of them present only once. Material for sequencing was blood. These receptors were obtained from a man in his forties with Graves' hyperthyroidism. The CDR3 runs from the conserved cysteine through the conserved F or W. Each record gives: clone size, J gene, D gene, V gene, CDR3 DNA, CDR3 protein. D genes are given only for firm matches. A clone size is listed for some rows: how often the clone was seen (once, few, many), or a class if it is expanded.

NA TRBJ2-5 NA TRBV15 TGTGCCACCAGCAGCGGGAAGGGTCCCCAAGAGACCCAGTACTTC CATSSGKGPQETQYF
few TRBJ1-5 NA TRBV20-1 TGCAGTGCTGGATGGGTCGAAGGGGCCAATCAGCCCCAGCATTTT CSAGWVEGANQPQHF
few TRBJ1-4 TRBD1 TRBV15 TGTGCCACCATAAAAAATGGGGGACAGGGTGAAAAACTGTTTTTT CATIKNGGQGEKLFF
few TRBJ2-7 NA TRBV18 TGTGCCAGCTCGACCTCGTCGGGGACCTACGAGCAGTACTTC CASSTSSGTYEQYF
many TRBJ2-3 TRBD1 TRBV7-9 TGTGCCAGCAGCCGGGGACAGGGCGCGCAGTATTTT CASSRGQGAQYF
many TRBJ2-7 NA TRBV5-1 TGCGCCAGCAGCTCCGGGTCGAGCTCCTACGAGCAGTACTTC CASSSGSSSYEQYF
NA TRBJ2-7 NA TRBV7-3 TGTGCCAGCAGCTTAACTCTTCGGACAGAACTCTACGAGCAGTACTTC CASSLTLRTELYEQYF
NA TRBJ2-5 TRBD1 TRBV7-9 TGTGCCAGCAGCCTAACCAACAGGGGGACGGAGACCCAGTACTTC CASSLTNRGTETQYF
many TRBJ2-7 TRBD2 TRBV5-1 TGCGCCAGCAGCCTCGCCGGGACTAGCGTCGACGAGCAGTACTTC CASSLAGTSVDEQYF
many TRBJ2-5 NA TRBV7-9 TGTGCCAGCAGCGCCCTCGAAGAGACCCAGTACTTC CASSALEETQYF
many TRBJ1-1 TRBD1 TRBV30 TGTGCCTGGAGTCTTGGGACAGCCCAAATGAACACTGAAGCTTTCTTT CAWSLGTAQMNTEAFF
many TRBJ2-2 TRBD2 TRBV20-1 TGCAGTGCTAGAAGGGGACTAGCCGGAGAGCTGTTTTTT CSARRGLAGELFF
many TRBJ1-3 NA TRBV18 TGTGCCAGCTCACCACAGCGCGGCCGCACTGGAAACACCATATATTTT CASSPQRGRTGNTIYF
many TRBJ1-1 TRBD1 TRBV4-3 TGCGCCAGCAGCCAAACCCCTCTCCAGGGGGGAGCTTTCTTT CASSQTPLQGGAFF
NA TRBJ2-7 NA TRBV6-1 TGTGCCAGCAGTGTCGGAGGGTCCGGAGAGCAGTACTTC CASSVGGSGEQYF
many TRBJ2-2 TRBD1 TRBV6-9 TGTTCCTCCGTGGGACAGGACACCGGGGAGCTGTTTTTT CSSVGQDTGELFF
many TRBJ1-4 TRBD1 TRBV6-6 TGTGCCAGCAGTTACTTGGGACAGGGGATTGAAAAACTGTTTTTT CASSYLGQGIEKLFF
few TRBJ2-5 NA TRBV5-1 TGCGCCAGCAGCACCGGACGGACACAAGAGACCCAGTACTTC CASSTGRTQETQYF
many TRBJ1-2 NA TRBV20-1 TGCAGTGTGCCGCGGGGATTTGACTATGGCTACACCTTC CSVPRGFDYGYTF
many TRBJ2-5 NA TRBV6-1 TGTGCCAGCAGTTATCGGCGGTCCCAAGAGACCCAGTACTTC CASSYRRSQETQYF
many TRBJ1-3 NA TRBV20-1 TGCAGTGCTAGAGACGGACTTACCGGACTAAGATCTGGAAACACCATATATTTT CSARDGLTGLRSGNTIYF
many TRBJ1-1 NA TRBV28 TGTGCCAGCAGTGTAGGACAGAACACTGAAGCTTTCTTT CASSVGQNTEAFF
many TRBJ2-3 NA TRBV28 TGTGCCACCTCCGGGATGAACACAGATACGCAGTATTTT CATSGMNTDTQYF
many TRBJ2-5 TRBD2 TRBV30 TGTGCCTGGTCTAGCGGAGAGACCCAGTACTTC CAWSSGETQYF
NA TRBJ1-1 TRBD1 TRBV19 TGTGCCAGCGCGCCGGGGACAGGGTTTTACACTGAAGCTTTCTTT CASAPGTGFYTEAFF
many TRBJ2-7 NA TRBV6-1 TGTGCCAGCAGTGAACCCGGGACTTCCTACGAGCAGTACTTC CASSEPGTSYEQYF
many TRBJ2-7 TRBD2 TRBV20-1 TGCAGTGCTAGAGATGATATACTAGCGGGGAAATACGAGCAGTACTTC CSARDDILAGKYEQYF
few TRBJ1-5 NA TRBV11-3 TGTGCCAGCAGCCCAGAACTAACAAACCTCAATCAGCCCCAGCATTTT CASSPELTNLNQPQHF
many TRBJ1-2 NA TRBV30 TGTGCCTGGAGCAAAAGGGGGTTTGGCTACACCTTC CAWSKRGFGYTF
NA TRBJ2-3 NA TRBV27 TGTGCCAGCAGACTCTCCTGGGGGGCCGCAGATACGCAGTATTTT CASRLSWGAADTQYF
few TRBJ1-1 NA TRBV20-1 TGCAGTGGGAGGGGGGCTAACACTGAAGCTTTCTTT CSGRGANTEAFF
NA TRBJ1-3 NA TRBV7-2 TGTGCCAGCAGCCTTGATTCCTATGGAAACACCATATATTTT CASSLDSYGNTIYF
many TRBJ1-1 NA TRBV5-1 TGCGCCAGCAGCATTGGACAGAAAGGGGGCACTGAAGCTTTCTTT CASSIGQKGGTEAFF
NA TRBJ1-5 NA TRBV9 TGTGCCAGCGGAGGGGAGAGCAATCAGCCCCAGCATTTT CASGGESNQPQHF
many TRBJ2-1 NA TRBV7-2 TGTGCCAGCAGCCTCTCGACAGGTCTCTACAATGAGCAGTTCTTC CASSLSTGLYNEQFF
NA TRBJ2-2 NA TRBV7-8 TGTGCCTCGCGCGCAAGAACACGCACCGGGGAGCTGTTTTTT CASRARTRTGELFF
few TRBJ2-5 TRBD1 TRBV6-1 TGTGCCAGCAGGGACAGGGGGCTCGAAGAGACCCAGTACTTC CASRDRGLEETQYF
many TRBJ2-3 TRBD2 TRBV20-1 TGCAGTGCAGCCTTGAGCGGGGCGGGGGATACGCAGTATTTT CSAALSGAGDTQYF
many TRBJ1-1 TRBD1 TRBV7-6 TGTGCCAGCAGCGCCGACAGGGTTGTGAACACTGAAGCTTTCTTT CASSADRVVNTEAFF
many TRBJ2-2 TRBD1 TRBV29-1 TGCACCGGACAGGGGATAAACGGGGAGCTGTTTTTT CTGQGINGELFF